This T cell receptor (beta chain) was observed in a study of post-analysis software for immune sequencing data. General study findings and limits: Controls showed significantly higher normalized Chao1 diversity than did multiple sclerosis patients. Patients carried a handful of TRBV segments more frequently than controls did, and TRBV5-6, TRBV5-1 and TRBV20-1 were among them.

Trimming took 5 bases from V and 1 from J; bases not matched to a gene: 3. This CDR3 spans 14 amino acids. The germline CDR1 and CDR2 sequences are MDHEN and SYDVKM. The TCR beta cDNA libraries carried unique molecular identifiers. Input amounts of roughly 0.85 to 10 million T cells were used. These gave 500,000 or so cDNA molecules, so each molecule approximated one T cell. MiXCR, applied by TCRdb to the PCR reads, yields one record per CDR3 protein. The sample contains roughly 700,000 distinct CDR3 sequences, 25% to 30% of which appear only once. A note on this clonotype: The antigen remains undetermined.

Sequences were obtained from blood. The sequence came from a girl aged 5 to 17 with multiple sclerosis. The rearrangement joins TRBV28 to TRBJ1-2, with TRBD1 matching over 8 bases. CDR3 DNA sequence: TGTGCCAGCAGTCGACAGGGGTATAACTATGGCTACACCTTC. Translated, it gives CASSRQGYNYGYTF.